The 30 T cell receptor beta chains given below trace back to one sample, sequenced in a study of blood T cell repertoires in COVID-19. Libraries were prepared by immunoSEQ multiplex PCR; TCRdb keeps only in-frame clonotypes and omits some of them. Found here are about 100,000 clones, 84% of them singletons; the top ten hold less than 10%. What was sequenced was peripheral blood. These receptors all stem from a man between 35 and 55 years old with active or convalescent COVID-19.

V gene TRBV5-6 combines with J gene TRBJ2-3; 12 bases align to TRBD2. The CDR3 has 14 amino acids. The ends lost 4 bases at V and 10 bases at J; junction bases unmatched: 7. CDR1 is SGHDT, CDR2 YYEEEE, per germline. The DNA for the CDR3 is TGTGCCAGCAGCCGACTAGCGGGGGCGGCCTCGCAGTATTTT. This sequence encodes CASSRLAGAASQYF.

CDR3 DNA sequence: TGTGCCAGCAGCTCCACGGGACAGGGGAACCATGGCTACACCTTC. The encoded protein is CASSSTGQGNHGYTF. The rearrangement uses TRBV7-9 and TRBJ1-2; 10 nucleotides match TRBD1. J gave up 6 bases and V 4 bases, and 8 bases lay outside the gene matches. From germline, CDR1 is SEHNR and CDR2 FQNEAQ (reference sequence). CDR3 length equals 15 residues.

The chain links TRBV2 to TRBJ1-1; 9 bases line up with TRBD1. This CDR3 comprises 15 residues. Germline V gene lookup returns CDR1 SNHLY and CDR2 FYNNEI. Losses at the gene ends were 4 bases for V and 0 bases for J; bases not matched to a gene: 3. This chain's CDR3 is CASSGGQGLNTEAFF. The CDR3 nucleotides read TGTGCCAGCAGTGGGGGACAGGGTTTGAACACTGAAGCTTTCTTT.

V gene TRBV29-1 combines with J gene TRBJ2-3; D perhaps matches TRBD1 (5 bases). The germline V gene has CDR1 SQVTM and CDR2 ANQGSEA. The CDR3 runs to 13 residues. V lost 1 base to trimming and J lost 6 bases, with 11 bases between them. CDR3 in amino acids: CSVEGAGPDTQYF. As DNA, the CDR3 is TGCAGCGTTGAAGGGGCAGGGCCCGATACGCAGTATTTT.

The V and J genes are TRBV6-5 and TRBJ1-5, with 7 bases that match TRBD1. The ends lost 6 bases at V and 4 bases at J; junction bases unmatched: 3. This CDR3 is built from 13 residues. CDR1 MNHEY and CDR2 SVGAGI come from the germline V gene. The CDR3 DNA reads TGTGCCAGCAGACCAGGGGGGAATCAGCCCCAGCATTTT. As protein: CASRPGGNQPQHF.

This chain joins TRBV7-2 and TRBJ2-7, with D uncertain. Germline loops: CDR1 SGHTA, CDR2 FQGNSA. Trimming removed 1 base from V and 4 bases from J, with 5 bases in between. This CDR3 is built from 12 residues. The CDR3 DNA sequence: TGTGCCAGCAGCTTAGTGGAGTACGAGCAGTACTTC. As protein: CASSLVEYEQYF.

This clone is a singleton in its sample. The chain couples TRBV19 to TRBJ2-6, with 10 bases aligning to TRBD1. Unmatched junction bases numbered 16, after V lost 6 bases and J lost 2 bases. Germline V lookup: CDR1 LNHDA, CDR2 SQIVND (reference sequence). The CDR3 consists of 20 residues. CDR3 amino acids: CASSPSRDRGVVAGANVLTF. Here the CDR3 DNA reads TGTGCCAGTAGCCCTTCCCGGGACAGGGGAGTAGTGGCTGGGGCCAACGTCCTGACTTTC.

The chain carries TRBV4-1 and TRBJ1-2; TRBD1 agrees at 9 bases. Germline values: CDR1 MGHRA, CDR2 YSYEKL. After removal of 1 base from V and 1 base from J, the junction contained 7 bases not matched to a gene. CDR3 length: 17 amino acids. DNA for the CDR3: TGCGCCAGCAGCCAAGGGGCCCGGGACAGGGTTAACTATGGCTACACCTTC. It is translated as CASSQGARDRVNYGYTF.

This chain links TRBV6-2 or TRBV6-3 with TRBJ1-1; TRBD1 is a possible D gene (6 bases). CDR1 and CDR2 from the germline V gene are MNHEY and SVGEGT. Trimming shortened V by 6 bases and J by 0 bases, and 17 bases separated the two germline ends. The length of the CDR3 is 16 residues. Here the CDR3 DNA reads TGTGCCAGCAGCCCTTCAGCGGGACACCTGAACACTGAAGCTTTCTTT. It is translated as CASSPSAGHLNTEAFF.

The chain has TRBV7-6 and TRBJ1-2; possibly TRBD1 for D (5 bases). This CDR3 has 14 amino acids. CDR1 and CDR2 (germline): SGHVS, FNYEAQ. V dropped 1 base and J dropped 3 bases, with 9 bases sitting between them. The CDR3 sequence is CASSLGLTDYGYTF. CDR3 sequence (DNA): TGTGCCAGCAGCTTAGGATTGACAGACTATGGCTACACCTTC.

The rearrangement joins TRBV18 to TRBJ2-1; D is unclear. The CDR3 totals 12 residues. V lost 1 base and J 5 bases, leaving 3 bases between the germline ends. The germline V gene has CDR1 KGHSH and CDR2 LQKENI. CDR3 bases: TGTGCCAGCTCACCACTCGACAATGAGCAGTTCTTC. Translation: CASSPLDNEQFF.

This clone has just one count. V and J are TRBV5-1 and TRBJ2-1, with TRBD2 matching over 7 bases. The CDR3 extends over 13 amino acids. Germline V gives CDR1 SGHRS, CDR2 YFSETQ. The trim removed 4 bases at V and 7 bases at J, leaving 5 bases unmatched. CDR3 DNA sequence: TGCGCCAGCAGCCGCGGGAGCGGTAATGAGCAGTTCTTC. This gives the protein CASSRGSGNEQFF.

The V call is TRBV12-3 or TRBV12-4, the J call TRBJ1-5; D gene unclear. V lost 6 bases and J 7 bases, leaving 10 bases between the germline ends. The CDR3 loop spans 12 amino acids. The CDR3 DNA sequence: TGTGCCAGCAGCCGCGGTGACCAGCCCCAGCATTTT. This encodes CASSRGDQPQHF.

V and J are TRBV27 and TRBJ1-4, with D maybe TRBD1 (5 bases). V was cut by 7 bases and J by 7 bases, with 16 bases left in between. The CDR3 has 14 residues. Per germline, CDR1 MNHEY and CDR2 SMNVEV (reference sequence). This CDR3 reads CASKLGGGGEKLFF. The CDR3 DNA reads TGTGCCAGCAAACTGGGGGGGGGAGGTGAAAAACTGTTTTTT.

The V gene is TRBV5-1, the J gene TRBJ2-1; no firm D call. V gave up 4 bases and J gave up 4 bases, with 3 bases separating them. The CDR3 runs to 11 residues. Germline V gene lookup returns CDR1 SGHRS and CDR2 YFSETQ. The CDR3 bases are TGCGCCAGCAGCGTATACAATGAGCAGTTCTTC. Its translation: CASSVYNEQFF.

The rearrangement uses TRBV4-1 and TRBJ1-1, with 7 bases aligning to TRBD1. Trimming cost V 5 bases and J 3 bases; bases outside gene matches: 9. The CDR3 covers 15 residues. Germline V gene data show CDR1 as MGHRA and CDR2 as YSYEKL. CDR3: CASSYRQGEDTEAFF. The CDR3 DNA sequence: TGCGCCAGCAGCTACCGACAGGGCGAGGACACTGAAGCTTTCTTT.

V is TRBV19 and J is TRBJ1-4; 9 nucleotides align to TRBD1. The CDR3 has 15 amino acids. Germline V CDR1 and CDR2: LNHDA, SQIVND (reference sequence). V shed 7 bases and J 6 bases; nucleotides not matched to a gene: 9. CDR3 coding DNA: TGTGCCAGTAAGCCGGACAGGGGCGAGTATGAAAAACTGTTTTTT. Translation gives CASKPDRGEYEKLFF.

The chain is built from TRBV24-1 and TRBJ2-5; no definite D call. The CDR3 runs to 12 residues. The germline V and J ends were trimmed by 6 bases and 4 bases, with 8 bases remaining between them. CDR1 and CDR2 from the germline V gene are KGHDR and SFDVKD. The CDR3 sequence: CATSNSGETQYF. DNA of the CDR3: TGTGCCACCAGTAATTCGGGAGAGACCCAGTACTTC.

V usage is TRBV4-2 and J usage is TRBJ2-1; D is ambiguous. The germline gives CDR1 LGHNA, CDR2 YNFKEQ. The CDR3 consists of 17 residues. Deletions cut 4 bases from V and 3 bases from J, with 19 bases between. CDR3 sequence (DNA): TGTGCCAGCAGCCCCGATAGAAGCGCTGTCTACTACAATGAGCAGTTCTTC. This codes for CASSPDRSAVYYNEQFF.

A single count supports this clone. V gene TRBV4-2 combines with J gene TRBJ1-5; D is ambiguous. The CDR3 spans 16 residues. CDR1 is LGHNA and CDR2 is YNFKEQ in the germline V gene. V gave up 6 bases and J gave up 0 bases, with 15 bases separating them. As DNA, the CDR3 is TGTGCCAGCAGACCTCTAAGAGTGAATAGCAATCAGCCCCAGCATTTT. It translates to CASRPLRVNSNQPQHF.

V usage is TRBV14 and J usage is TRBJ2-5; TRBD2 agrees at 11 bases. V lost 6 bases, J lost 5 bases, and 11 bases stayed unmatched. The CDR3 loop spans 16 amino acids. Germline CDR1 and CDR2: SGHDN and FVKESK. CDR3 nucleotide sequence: TGTGCCAGCAGTCAACGGGTAGCGGGGGGGCCCGAGACCCAGTACTTC. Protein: CASSQRVAGGPETQYF.

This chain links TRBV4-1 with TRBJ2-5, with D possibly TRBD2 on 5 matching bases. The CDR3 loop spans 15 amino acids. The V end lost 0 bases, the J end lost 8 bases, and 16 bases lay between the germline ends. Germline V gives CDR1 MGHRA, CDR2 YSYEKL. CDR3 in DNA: TGCGCCAGCAGCCAAGACGTCCGGGTTCGGGATACCCAGTACTTC. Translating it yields CASSQDVRVRDTQYF.

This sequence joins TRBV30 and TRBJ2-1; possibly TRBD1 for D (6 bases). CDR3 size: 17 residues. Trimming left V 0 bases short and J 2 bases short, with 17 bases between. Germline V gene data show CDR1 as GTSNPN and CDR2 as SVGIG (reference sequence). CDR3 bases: TGTGCCTGGAGTGTCACATTGTTCCGGACAGCCTACAATGAGCAGTTCTTC. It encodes CAWSVTLFRTAYNEQFF.

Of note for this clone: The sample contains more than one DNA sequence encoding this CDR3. CDR3 protein: CASSLIGGTEAFF. In DNA, the CDR3 is TGTGCCAGCAGTTTAATAGGGGGAACTGAAGCTTTCTTT. This chain links TRBV12-3 or TRBV12-4 with TRBJ1-1; TRBD1 is a possible D gene (6 bases). Trimming took off 2 bases at V and 5 bases at J, with 9 bases between the two ends. This CDR3 comprises 13 residues.

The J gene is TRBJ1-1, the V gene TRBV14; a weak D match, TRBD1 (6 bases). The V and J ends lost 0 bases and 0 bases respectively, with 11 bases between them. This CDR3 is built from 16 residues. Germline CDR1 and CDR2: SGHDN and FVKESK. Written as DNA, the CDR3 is TGTGCCAGCAGCCAAGAGTTACAGGGCCTGAACACTGAAGCTTTCTTT. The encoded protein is CASSQELQGLNTEAFF. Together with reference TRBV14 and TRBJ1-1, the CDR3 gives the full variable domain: EAGVTQFPSHSVIEKGQTVTLRCDPISGHDNLYWYRRVMGKEIKFLLHFVKESKQDESGMPNNRFLAERTGGTYSTLKVQPAELEDSGVYFCASSQELQGLNTEAFFGQGTRLTVV.

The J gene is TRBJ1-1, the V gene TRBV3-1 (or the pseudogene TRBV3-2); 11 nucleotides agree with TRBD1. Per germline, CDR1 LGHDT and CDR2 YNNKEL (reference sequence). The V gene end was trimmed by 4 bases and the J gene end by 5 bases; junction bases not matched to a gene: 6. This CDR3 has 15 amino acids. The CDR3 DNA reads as TGTGCCAGCAGCCGGAAAGGGACAGGGGGGACTGAAGCTTTCTTT. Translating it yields CASSRKGTGGTEAFF.

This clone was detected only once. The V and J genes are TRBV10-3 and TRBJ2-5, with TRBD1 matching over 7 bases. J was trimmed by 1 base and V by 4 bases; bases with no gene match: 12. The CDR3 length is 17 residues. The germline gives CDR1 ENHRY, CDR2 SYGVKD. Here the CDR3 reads CAISAGRDSKPQETQYF. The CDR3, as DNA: TGTGCCATCAGTGCAGGACGGGACAGTAAGCCCCAAGAGACCCAGTACTTC.

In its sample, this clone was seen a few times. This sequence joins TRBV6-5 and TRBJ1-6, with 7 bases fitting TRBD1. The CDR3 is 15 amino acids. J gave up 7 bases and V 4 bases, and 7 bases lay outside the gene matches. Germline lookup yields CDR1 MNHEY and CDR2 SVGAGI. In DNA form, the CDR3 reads TGTGCCAGCAGTTCCTCCGGGACAGTCAATTCACCCCTCCACTTT. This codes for CASSSSGTVNSPLHF.

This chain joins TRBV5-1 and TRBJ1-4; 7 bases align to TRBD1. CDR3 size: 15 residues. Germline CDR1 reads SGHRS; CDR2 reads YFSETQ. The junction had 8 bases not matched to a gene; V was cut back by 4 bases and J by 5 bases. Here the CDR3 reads CASSANRGQNEKLFF. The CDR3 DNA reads TGCGCCAGCAGCGCGAACAGGGGACAAAATGAAAAACTGTTTTTT.

The chain's CDR3 is CASSTTQGRNYGYTF. The CDR3 DNA reads as TGTGCCAGTTCAACTACCCAGGGCAGGAACTATGGCTACACCTTC. The chain combines TRBV19 with TRBJ1-2, with D perhaps TRBD1 (5 bases). Germline V CDR1 and CDR2: LNHDA, SQIVND (reference sequence). V lost 8 bases and J lost 2, with 18 bases in between. The CDR3 extends over 15 amino acids.